Detailed here is one T cell receptor (beta chain). Its antigen is not known. V dropped 10 bases and J dropped 3 bases, with 12 bases sitting between them. This CDR3 spans 12 amino acids. The germline V gene encodes CDR1 MNHEY and CDR2 SVGEGT. The data were obtained in a study of naive and memory T cell subsets. Whole-study results and caveats: Diversity fell and Gini index rose from naive through CM, EM, EMRA.

After CD4 positive bead selection, the CD4-negative fraction gave CD8 T cells. Two oligonucleotides, mixed equimolar, formed the beta constant-region primer covering TRBC1 and TRBC2. Four rounds of PCR amplified the ligated cDNA using nested alpha and beta constant-region primers plus SP2. A 12-nucleotide UMI and the SP2 primer were added to the cDNA 3' end by oligonucleotide ligation. TCRdb ran MiXCR on the UMI-ligation and nested PCR reads and lists one entry per CDR3 protein. The data hold tens of thousands of distinct CDR3 sequences, with 8% to 9.5% observed a single time. This sequence was found in a human donor in good health. What was sequenced was naive CD8+ T cells from blood. The chain couples TRBV6-2 or TRBV6-3 to TRBJ1-1; D remains unclear. Here the CDR3 DNA reads TGTGCCACCAGCCTCACGGACACTGAAGCTTTCTTT. This sequence encodes CATSLTDTEAFF.